This T cell receptor beta chain is from a study of regulatory T cells in long-lasting Graves disease. This clonotype was observed many times. The CDR3 consists of 16 residues. The germline V gene has CDR1 SGHNT and CDR2 YENEEA. J lost 4 bases, V lost 1 base, and 8 bases had no gene match. For TCR beta, libraries came from iRepertoire HTBI primers and Arm-PCR of CDR3 regions. MiXCR, run by TCRdb on the multiplex PCR reads, gives a single entry per CDR3 protein. The data contain 350,000 to 450,000 distinct CDR3 sequences, 15% of them seen just once; the ten biggest clones take up 7.8%. The time point here: newly diagnosed GD, antithyroid drugs for less than 3 months. RNA extracted from PBMCs served as the sequencing template. These sequences were also reported in another study, on T cells in Graves' hyperthyroidism and ophthalmopathy. That source adds: Exclusion criteria comprised uncontrolled infection, other autoimmune disease, pregnancy or lactation.

The V gene is TRBV11-3, the J gene TRBJ2-5, with TRBD2 matching 8 bases. Sequenced here: peripheral blood mononuclear cells (PBMCs), sampled at new diagnosis, from a patient treated with antithyroid drugs. This TCR came from a woman in her thirties or forties with Graves disease. The CDR3, as DNA: TGTGCCAGCAGCTTAGGCAAGCGGGAGTACAGAGAGACCCAGTACTTC. This translates into CASSLGKREYRETQYF.